One sample yielded the 6 T cell receptor beta chains listed below, sequenced in a study of blood T cell repertoires in COVID-19. Measured with immunoSEQ multiplex PCR; TCRdb has only the in-frame clones, and not every one. The table includes around 140,000 clones, 88% detected once. Specimen: peripheral blood. These TCRs come from a man in his 70s with acute or convalescent COVID-19.

As DNA, the CDR3 is TGCGCCAGCAGCTCTGGGACAGGGGGGTCTAATGAAAAACTGTTTTTT. Translation gives CASSSGTGGSNEKLFF. This chain connects TRBV5-1 to TRBJ1-4; TRBD1 aligns across 11 bases. The CDR3 length is 16 residues. CDR1 and CDR2 (germline): SGHRS, YFSETQ. The junction had 4 bases not matched to a gene; V was cut back by 3 bases and J by 3 bases.

This chain uses TRBV10-1 with TRBJ2-3, with 10 bases aligning to TRBD2. The CDR3 is made up of 19 amino acids. Losses at the gene ends were 0 bases for V and 5 bases for J; bases not matched to a gene: 14. Germline V gene sequence: CDR1 WNHNN, CDR2 SYGVQD (reference sequence). This chain's CDR3 is CASSESSGRAYSEVDTQYF. As DNA, the CDR3 is TGCGCCAGCAGTGAGTCAAGCGGGAGGGCCTATTCCGAAGTAGATACGCAGTATTTT.

The J gene is TRBJ2-5, the V gene TRBV11-2, with 11 bases matching TRBD2. This CDR3 is built from 15 residues. V was pared by 5 bases and J by 2 bases, with 4 bases of the junction left unmatched. Germline CDR1 SGHAT, CDR2 FQNNGV. The CDR3 spells CASSHSGGAQETQYF. DNA for the CDR3: TGTGCCAGCAGCCATAGCGGGGGGGCACAAGAGACCCAGTACTTC. Variable domain in full (rest from reference TRBV11-2 and TRBJ2-5): EAGVAQSPRYKIIEKRQSVAFWCNPISGHATLYWYQQILGQGPKLLIQFQNNGVVDDSQLPKDRFSAERLKGVDSTLKIQPAKLEDSAVYLCASSHSGGAQETQYFGPGTRLLVL.

The chain uses TRBV30 and TRBJ1-4; 7 bases line up with TRBD1. The CDR3 totals 19 residues. Germline V gene sequence: CDR1 GTSNPN, CDR2 SVGIG (reference sequence). Trimming at V came to 0 bases and at J to 8 bases, leaving 21 bases not matched to a gene. The CDR3: CAWSVLGPLRARGQEKLFF. In DNA form, the CDR3 reads TGTGCCTGGAGTGTACTCGGCCCGCTGAGAGCCAGGGGACAGGAAAAACTGTTTTTT.

This clone was observed a few times. The chain uses TRBV3-1 (or the pseudogene TRBV3-2) and TRBJ2-3, with a tentative D call TRBD1 (6 bases). CDR3 length: 12 amino acids. Germline V CDR1 and CDR2: LGHDT, YNNKEL (reference sequence). Trimming took off 6 bases at V and 9 bases at J, with 13 bases between the two ends. Here the CDR3 reads CASSWDIATQYF. The CDR3 DNA sequence: TGTGCCAGCAGTTGGGACATCGCGACGCAGTATTTT.

V and J are TRBV5-1 and TRBJ2-3, with D possibly being TRBD2 (5 bases). Germline loops: CDR1 SGHRS, CDR2 YFSETQ. The CDR3 has 15 amino acids. Trimming left V 4 bases short and J 2 bases short, with 14 bases between. Here the CDR3 reads CASSALGGFTDTQYF. The CDR3 bases are TGCGCCAGCAGCGCGCTGGGCGGGTTCACAGATACGCAGTATTTT.